This entry concerns a single T cell receptor beta chain. Its antigen is unknown. These data belong to a study of shared clonotypes between healthy human individuals. Notes on the study in general: Genetic and exposure-history diversity was limited by the small donor number.

The study ran the assay at deep level. Clones were sequenced by immunoSEQ multiplex PCR, and TCRdb holds only the in-frame ones, with some missing. Of approximately 2.5 million clones listed, 80% to 95% are singletons. There are 16 residues in the CDR3. Per the germline V gene, CDR1 is SNHLY and CDR2 is FYNNEI. Trimming removed 8 bases from V and 1 base from J; junction bases left unmatched: 10. The source of this sequence is a young man in good health. Some clones in this sample may be carry-over from other donors' samples. Source material: naive CD4+ T cells from PBMCs. Subset reported: CD45RA+ positively selected. V gene TRBV2 combines with J gene TRBJ2-3, with 9 bases identical to TRBD2. In DNA form, the CDR3 reads TGTGCCAGCGGTCGGTTGCGGGGGGGTGGCACAGATACGCAGTATTTT. Translation: CASGRLRGGGTDTQYF. Supplemented by reference TRBV2 and TRBJ2-3, the full variable domain reads EPEVTQTPSHQVTQMGQEVILRCVPISNHLYFYWYRQILGQKVEFLVSFYNNEISEKSEIFDDQFSVERPDGSNFTLKIRSTKLEDSAMYFCASGRLRGGGTDTQYFGPGTRLTVL.